Below, 24 T cell receptor beta chains from the same sample are listed, as sequenced in a study of blood T cells in healthy people across ages (dated by TCRdb to between 2015 and 2016). The library was made by 5' RACE. Sequencing was performed on an Illumina HiSeq 2500. A second roughly 6 to 12 cycle PCR used a sample-barcoded 5' primer and a J-beta primer mix. The public reads were quality trimmed at Q25 with fastp and then assembled into clones with MiXCR by TCRdb, keeping productive beta chains. Rows with one shared CDR3 protein collapse into an entry with the most common genes and DNA. The sample includes more than 1 million distinct CDR3 sequences, with roughly 45% observed a single time. Of the sample, 18% falls within the top ten clones. Sequenced: blood. Source of these receptors: a woman aged 55-69 years in good health.

The V call is TRBV13, the J call TRBJ2-1; TRBD2 matches at 16 bases. V lost 0 bases to trimming and J lost 7 bases; unmatched junction nucleotides: 9. The CDR3 extends over 19 amino acids. Germline V gene sequence: CDR1 PRHDT, CDR2 FYEKMQ (reference sequence). The CDR3 DNA reads TGTGCCAGCAGCTTAGGCGGCGGGACTAGCGGGAGGGCGTATAATGAGCAGTTCTTC. It encodes CASSLGGGTSGRAYNEQFF.

Worth noting for this clonotype: A much bigger clone sits one base away, suggesting this may be a read error. The rearrangement joins TRBV27 to TRBJ2-7; 9 bases align to TRBD1. The CDR3 has 14 amino acids. Germline V gene sequence: CDR1 MNHEY, CDR2 SMNVEV (reference sequence). The CDR3 DNA reads as TGTGCCAGCAGTTCCCACAGGGGGCTCTACAAGCAGTACTTC. Protein product: CASSSHRGLYKQYF.

The V and J genes are TRBV14 and TRBJ2-4; tentative D call: TRBD2 (5 bases). V was trimmed by 4 bases and J by 7 bases, leaving 8 bases between them. The CDR3 totals 12 residues. CDR1 and CDR2 (germline): SGHDN, FVKESK. CDR3 in DNA: TGTGCCAGCAGCCTCGGGGTTAACATTCAGTACTTC. Protein: CASSLGVNIQYF.

This clonotype occurred many times. V is TRBV15 and J is TRBJ2-7, with TRBD1 matching over 8 bases. The CDR3 totals 16 residues. Per germline, CDR1 LNHNV and CDR2 YYDKDF (reference sequence). The V segment lost 4 bases and the J segment 1 base; nucleotides outside the gene matches: 9. Here the CDR3 reads CATSTPTGEGSYEQYF. The CDR3 DNA sequence: TGTGCCACCAGCACCCCGACAGGGGAAGGGTCCTACGAGCAGTACTTC.

The chain joins TRBV2 to TRBJ1-2; 8 bases align to TRBD1. V trimming: 4 bases; J trimming: 6 bases; junction bases outside the gene matches: 16. This CDR3 spans 17 amino acids. Germline CDR1 reads SNHLY; CDR2 reads FYNNEI. CDR3 coding DNA: TGTGCCAGCAGTGGGACAGGGCGGCCCCTGGGACGGAATGGCTACACCTTC. As protein: CASSGTGRPLGRNGYTF.

The V call is TRBV7-6, the J call TRBJ1-1; possibly TRBD1 for D (6 bases). The CDR3 totals 13 residues. V lost 0 bases, J lost 13 bases, and 15 bases lay in between. CDR1 is SGHVS and CDR2 is FNYEAQ in the germline V gene. CDR3: CASSLAVGTSLFF. The CDR3 bases are TGTGCCAGCAGCTTAGCGGTGGGGACATCTCTTTTCTTT.

This clonotype was observed a handful of times. The V gene is TRBV20-1, the J gene TRBJ2-5; perhaps TRBD1 as D (6 bases). The germline CDR1 and CDR2 sequences are DFQATT and SNEGSKA (reference sequence). Trimming removed 6 bases from V and 1 base from J, with 18 bases in between. The CDR3 length is 15 residues. CDR3 sequence (DNA): TGCAGTGCCGTAACACCGGGACACCGCCAAGAGACCCAGTACTTC. This translates into CSAVTPGHRQETQYF.

This clonotype was recorded a few times. The V gene is TRBV21-1, the J gene TRBJ1-3; TRBD1, the table's D call, lacks a check against the DNA. TRBV21-1 is noted as a pseudogene. This CDR3 is built from 14 residues. CDR3 amino acids: CASRTETSGNTIYF. DNA for the CDR3: TGTGCCAGCAGGACAGAAACCTCTGGAAACACCATATATTTT.

This chain connects TRBV9 to TRBJ2-7, with a possible D match to TRBD1 (5 bases). The germline V gene has CDR1 SGDLS and CDR2 YYNGEE. The CDR3 has 15 amino acids. V lost 0 bases, J lost 1 base, and 11 bases lay in between. CDR3 nucleotides: TGTGCCAGCAGCGTAGAAACAGGTCATTCCTACGAGCAGTACTTC. Protein: CASSVETGHSYEQYF.

This clonotype was detected a few times. J is TRBJ1-6 and V is TRBV24-1, with 8 bases identical to TRBD1. This CDR3 has 13 amino acids. Per germline, CDR1 KGHDR and CDR2 SFDVKD. J gave up 7 bases and V 9 bases, and 4 bases lay outside the gene matches. This chain's CDR3 is CATRGQENSPLHF. CDR3 DNA sequence: TGTGCCACCCGGGGACAGGAAAATTCACCCCTCCACTTT.

The rearrangement joins TRBV5-1 to TRBJ2-1; D may match TRBD1 or TRBD2 (6 bases each). V was shortened by 1 base and J by 7 bases, with 18 bases between the two germline ends. The CDR3 totals 16 residues. Germline CDR1 reads SGHRS; CDR2 reads YFSETQ. The chain's CDR3 is CASSLMRDLGGNEQFF. CDR3 nucleotide sequence: TGCGCCAGCAGCTTGATGCGGGACTTAGGGGGAAATGAGCAGTTCTTC. Full variable domain (missing parts from reference TRBV5-1 and TRBJ2-1): KAGVTQTPRYLIKTRGQQVTLSCSPISGHRSVSWYQQTPGQGLQFLFEYFSETQRNKGNFPGRFSGRQFSNSRSEMNVSTLELGDSALYLCASSLMRDLGGNEQFFGPGTRLTVL.

This clonotype has only one observation. V gene TRBV4-1 combines with J gene TRBJ2-7; D is perhaps TRBD2 (6 bases). The CDR3 contains 16 residues. V gave up 1 base and J gave up 1 base, with 14 bases separating them. Germline V gene sequence: CDR1 MGHRA, CDR2 YSYEKL. The CDR3 DNA sequence: TGCGCCAGCAGCCAAGTTGGACCCGGGGGTTCCTACGAGCAGTACTTC. Amino acids: CASSQVGPGGSYEQYF.

The genes are TRBV20-1 and TRBJ2-3; TRBD1 matches at 7 bases. Germline V lookup: CDR1 DFQATT, CDR2 SNEGSKA (reference sequence). With V trimmed by 1 base and J by 1 base, 8 bases remained unmatched. CDR3 size: 16 residues. The CDR3 region is CSARAAQGKGTDTQYF. The CDR3 region has the DNA TGCAGTGCTAGAGCCGCACAGGGGAAAGGCACAGATACGCAGTATTTT.

This clonotype was observed at least ten times. The chain has TRBV3-1 and TRBJ2-7, with D possibly being TRBD1 (6 bases). CDR1 is LGHDT, CDR2 YNNKEL, per germline (reference sequence). The CDR3 consists of 13 residues. The V gene lost 2 bases and the J gene lost 6 bases, with 11 bases spanning the gap. The CDR3 DNA follows: TGTGCCAGCAGCCAACTCCTCAGGGGCGAGCAGTACTTC. It encodes CASSQLLRGEQYF.

This clonotype turned up a few times. V gene TRBV7-9 combines with J gene TRBJ2-7, with no clear D. In germline, CDR1 is SEHNR, CDR2 FQNEAQ (reference sequence). The CDR3 contains 14 residues. V was cut by 4 bases and J by 3 bases, with 13 bases left in between. The CDR3 is CASSSSNGYYEQYF. CDR3 bases: TGTGCCAGCAGCTCCTCAAACGGATACTACGAGCAGTACTTC.

CDR3 sequence reads: CASRRVAGNEQFF. CDR3 coding DNA: TGTGCCAGCAGGCGGGTCGCGGGGAATGAGCAGTTCTTC. The chain combines TRBV28 with TRBJ2-1; D perhaps matches TRBD2 (6 bases). V lost 6 bases and J 7 bases, leaving 13 bases between the germline ends. The germline V gene encodes CDR1 MDHEN and CDR2 SYDVKM. This CDR3 comprises 13 residues.

On this clonotype: A single base separates this from a much larger clone, so it may be a read error. This chain connects TRBV6-1 to TRBJ2-7; D is perhaps TRBD1 or TRBD2 (5 bases each). V lost 4 bases, J lost 0 bases, and 16 bases lay in between. The germline gives CDR1 MNHNS, CDR2 SASEGT. This CDR3 spans 16 amino acids. The CDR3 loop reads CASSGSVWGSSYEQYF. CDR3 in DNA: TGTGCCAGCAGTGGCAGTGTTTGGGGGTCCTCCTACGAGCAGTACTTC.

The genes are TRBV20-1 and TRBJ2-1; 7 bases agree with TRBD2. The germline gives CDR1 DFQATT, CDR2 SNEGSKA (reference sequence). The CDR3 extends over 15 amino acids. The trim removed 1 base at V and 8 bases at J, leaving 11 bases unmatched. The DNA for the CDR3 is TGCAGTGCTAGAGTTTTTGGCGGGAGTTATGATGAGCAGTTCTTC. Protein sequence: CSARVFGGSYDEQFF.

J is TRBJ2-5 and V is TRBV19, with 7 positions matching TRBD2. CDR3 length equals 14 residues. Per the germline V gene, CDR1 is LNHDA and CDR2 is SQIVND (reference sequence). With 5 bases clipped from V and 4 bases from J, the junction kept 7 bases outside the gene matches. The CDR3 spells CASSAGLGRETQYF. DNA for the CDR3: TGTGCCAGTAGTGCCGGACTAGGGAGAGAGACCCAGTACTTC.

This chain joins TRBV15 and TRBJ2-1; D remains unclear. This CDR3 region has 16 residues. V lost 1 base and J 8 bases, leaving 18 bases between the germline ends. From germline, CDR1 is LNHNV and CDR2 YYDKDF (reference sequence). The CDR3 nucleotides read TGTGCCACCAGCAGAGTCAGGATCGAGACTTACGATGAGCAGTTCTTC. Residues: CATSRVRIETYDEQFF. The full variable domain, in which reference TRBV15 and TRBJ2-1 provide the parts outside the CDR3, is DAMVIQNPRYQVTQFGKPVTLSCSQTLNHNVMYWYQQKSSQAPKLLFHYYDKDFNNEADTPDNFQSRRPNTSFCFLDIRSPGLGDTAMYLCATSRVRIETYDEQFFGPGTRLTVL.

This chain uses TRBV24-1 with TRBJ2-1, with TRBD2 matching 10 bases. This CDR3 spans 16 amino acids. Per germline, CDR1 KGHDR and CDR2 SFDVKD. V shed 3 bases, J shed 6 bases, and the junction held 7 bases outside the gene matches. The CDR3 protein is CATSDRTSGILNEQFF. Written as DNA, the CDR3 is TGTGCCACCAGTGATCGGACTAGCGGAATCCTCAATGAGCAGTTCTTC.

This clonotype was detected only a few times. The V gene is TRBV6-5, the J gene TRBJ1-4, with 8 bases aligning to TRBD1. The CDR3 length is 12 residues. With V trimmed by 10 bases and J by 7 bases, 5 bases remained unmatched. Germline loops: CDR1 MNHEY, CDR2 SVGAGI. CDR3 residues: CATGTGGEKLFF. CDR3 DNA sequence: TGTGCCACCGGGACAGGAGGTGAAAAACTGTTTTTT.

As regards this clonotype: Germline is not matched at one junction end, which may reflect a read error. The chain recombines TRBV20-1 with TRBJ2-1; 9 nucleotides match TRBD1. The CDR3 sequence is 15 residues long. Germline CDR1 reads DFQATT; CDR2 reads SNEGSKA (reference sequence). The DNA of the CDR3 is TGCAGTGCTATTGACCGGGACAGGGTTTACAATGAGCAGTTTTTC. It specifies CSAIDRDRVYNEQFF.

The chain uses TRBV9 and TRBJ1-2; D is undetermined. There are 13 residues in the CDR3. V gave up 0 bases and J gave up 6 bases, with 9 bases separating them. Germline V gene lookup returns CDR1 SGDLS and CDR2 YYNGEE. As DNA, the CDR3 is TGTGCCAGCAGCGTAGTATCTCAGCATGGCTACACCTTC. Translating gives CASSVVSQHGYTF.